The T cell receptor beta chain under discussion was sequenced for a study of cytomegalovirus exposure and HLA in healthy donors. Broader study findings: The study put 150 to 200 TCR beta chains on its list as cytomegalovirus-associated. Productive status was seen about 87% or about 30% of the time for most TCR beta V segments in an earlier analysis.

With 60 Vbeta and 13 Jbeta primers, the PCR was carried out. Here immunoSEQ multiplex PCR was the method, and the copy in TCRdb shows in-frame clones only, minus some. The repertoire holds under 200,000 clones, with over 70% as singletons. Worth noting for this clone: The target antigen is unknown.

The V gene lost 0 bases and the J gene lost 3 bases, with 16 bases spanning the gap. Per germline, CDR1 SGHTS and CDR2 YDEGEE. CDR3 length: 17 amino acids. This rearrangement joins TRBV5-8 to TRBJ1-5; maybe TRBD1 (5 bases). Sample: PBMCs. The receptor was derived from a male donor in good health and CMV-seropositive. The CDR3 DNA is TGTGCCAGCAGCTTGGAGACGGCGGGGGACCTCAATCAGCCCCAGCATTTT. Translating it yields CASSLETAGDLNQPQHF.